These T cell receptor beta chains were read from a single sample in a study of cytomegalovirus exposure and HLA in healthy donors. This table comes from immunoSEQ multiplex PCR, and its TCRdb copy is limited to in-frame clones, with some not included. The sample shows about 120,000 clones, 80% of them seen only once. Material: PBMCs. These receptor sequences come from a human donor in good health. The CDR3 runs from the conserved cysteine through the conserved F or W.

j_call	v_call	cdr3_aa
TRBJ2-1	TRBV11-2	CASSASVDEQFF
TRBJ1-2	TRBV25-1	CASSPGGSHYGYTF
TRBJ2-2	TRBV4-2	CASSQRIGGGLTGELFF
TRBJ1-2	TRBV6-5	CASSYAGLLYGYTF
TRBJ2-1	TRBV6-5	CASSSSTANNEQFF
TRBJ2-6	TRBV5-1	CASSYGGGAPGANVLTF
TRBJ1-1	TRBV4-2	CASSQSVNTEAFF
TRBJ1-3	TRBV15	CATSGGTGNADTIYF
TRBJ2-2	TRBV11-3	CASSSRPGGAGIRRSGELFF
TRBJ2-7	TRBV5-1	CASAFQGRVYEQYF
TRBJ2-3	TRBV9	CASSAISTDTQYF
TRBJ1-1	TRBV7-6	CASSSPGGEGDTEAFF
TRBJ1-2	TRBV5-4	CASSLAVGRDYGYTF
TRBJ2-5	TRBV18	CASSPVGTPNQETQYF
TRBJ2-5	TRBV6-1	CASSEGQGEETQYF
TRBJ2-2	TRBV29-1	CSVVSGSGGTGELFF
TRBJ1-3	TRBV5-3	CASLQAGNTIYF
TRBJ1-4	TRBV19	CASNRGQGGEKLFF
TRBJ2-1	TRBV7-9	CASSPRTGYNEQFF
NA	TRBV6-5	CASSYRGQGAYEQYF
TRBJ2-1	TRBV6-5	CASSYGGLAVYEQFF
TRBJ1-3	TRBV21-1	CASTAGRGRSGNTIYF
TRBJ2-2	TRBV5-1	CASSQEGLAANTGELFF
TRBJ2-3	TRBV28	CASSLPRLAETSTDTQYF
TRBJ2-1	TRBV27	CASRTGGREQFF
TRBJ2-6	TRBV6-5	CASRQGSGANVLTF
TRBJ2-5	TRBV27	CATSSLAGETQYF
TRBJ2-7	TRBV4-1	CASSQDFGTLTGGGNYEQYF
TRBJ2-1	TRBV5-1	CASSLWDRTLNEQFF
TRBJ1-2	TRBV7-9	CASSLVLGHPSGGYTF
TRBJ2-7	TRBV7-2	CASSLRLAGGEAYEQYF
TRBJ1-2	TRBV5-4	CASSPRRGRGVNTF
TRBJ2-1	TRBV19	CASSIIGSGDNEQFF
TRBJ1-2	TRBV7-6	CASSDRDSPTYGYTF
TRBJ1-2	TRBV9	CASSVGVSGYTF
TRBJ1-1	TRBV7-9	CASGLNRGGTEAFF
TRBJ2-7	TRBV6-5	CASRGQGGYEQYF
TRBJ1-1	TRBV6-5	CASSAYSTEAFF
TRBJ2-3	TRBV13	CASSSRSGTDTQYF
TRBJ2-5	TRBV9	CASSVGLGLQETQYF
TRBJ1-4	TRBV19	CASRTLPGQVTEKLFF
TRBJ2-7	TRBV5-1	CASSLVVGQGLSEQYF